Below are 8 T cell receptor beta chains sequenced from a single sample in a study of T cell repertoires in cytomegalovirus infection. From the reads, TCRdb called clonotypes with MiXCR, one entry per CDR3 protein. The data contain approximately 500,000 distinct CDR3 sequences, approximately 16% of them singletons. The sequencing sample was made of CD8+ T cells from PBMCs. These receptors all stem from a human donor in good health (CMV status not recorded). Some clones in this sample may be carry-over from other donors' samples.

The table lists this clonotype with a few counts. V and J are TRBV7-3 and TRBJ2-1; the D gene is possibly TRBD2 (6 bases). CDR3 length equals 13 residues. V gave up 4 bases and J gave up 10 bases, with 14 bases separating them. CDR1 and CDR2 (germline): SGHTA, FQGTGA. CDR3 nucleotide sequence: TGTGCCAGCAGCTCAGTTCCTAGCGACGAGCAGTTCTTC. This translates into CASSSVPSDEQFF. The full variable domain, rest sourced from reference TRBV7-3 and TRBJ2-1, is GAGVSQTPSNKVTEKGKYVELRCDPISGHTALYWYRQSLGQGPEFLIYFQGTGAADDSGLPNDRFFAVRPEGSVSTLKIQRTERGDSAVYLCASSSVPSDEQFFGPGTRLTVL.

The CDR3 coding sequence is TGTGCCACCAGTGAATTGATAGCGGGAGAGATAGATACGCAGTATTTT. It is translated as CATSELIAGEIDTQYF. J is TRBJ2-3 and V is TRBV24-1; TRBD2 agrees at 9 bases. J lost 5 bases, V lost 4 bases, and 9 bases had no gene match. Germline CDR1 is KGHDR and CDR2 is SFDVKD. This CDR3 contains 16 residues.

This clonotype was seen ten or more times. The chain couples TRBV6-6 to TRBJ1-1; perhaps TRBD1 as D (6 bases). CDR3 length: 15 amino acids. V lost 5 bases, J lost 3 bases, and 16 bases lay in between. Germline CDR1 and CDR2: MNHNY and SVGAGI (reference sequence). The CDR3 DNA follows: TGTGCCAGCAGTGTACCGGACAGAATTGACACTGAAGCTTTCTTT. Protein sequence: CASSVPDRIDTEAFF.

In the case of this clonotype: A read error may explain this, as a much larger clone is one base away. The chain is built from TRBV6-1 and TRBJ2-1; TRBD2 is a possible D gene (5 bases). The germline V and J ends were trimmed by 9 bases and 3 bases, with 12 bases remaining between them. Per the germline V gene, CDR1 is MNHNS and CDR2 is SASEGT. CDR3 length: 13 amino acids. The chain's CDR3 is CASGRADYNEQFF. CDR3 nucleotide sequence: TGTGCCAGTGGACGAGCGGACTACAATGAGCAGTTCTTC.

CDR3 sequence reads: CASSEGISNQPQHF. The CDR3 coding sequence is TGTGCCAGCAGTGAAGGAATTAGCAATCAGCCCCAGCATTTT. The chain has TRBV6-1 and TRBJ1-5; D is ambiguous. The CDR3 contains 14 residues. The germline V gene has CDR1 MNHNS and CDR2 SASEGT. V was shortened by 1 base and J by 0 bases, with 4 bases between the two germline ends.

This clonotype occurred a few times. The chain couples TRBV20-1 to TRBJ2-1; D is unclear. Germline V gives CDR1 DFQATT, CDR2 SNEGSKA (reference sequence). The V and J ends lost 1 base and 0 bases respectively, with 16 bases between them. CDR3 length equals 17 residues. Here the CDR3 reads CSARGLQKLSSYNEQFF. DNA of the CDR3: TGCAGTGCTAGAGGGTTGCAAAAACTCAGCTCCTACAATGAGCAGTTCTTC.

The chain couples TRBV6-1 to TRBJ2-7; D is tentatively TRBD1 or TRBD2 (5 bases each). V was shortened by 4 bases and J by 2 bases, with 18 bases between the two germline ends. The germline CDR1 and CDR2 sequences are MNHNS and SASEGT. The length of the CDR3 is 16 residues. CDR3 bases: TGTGCCAGCAGTGGTCTCCGGGACCGATCCCCCTACGAGCAGTACTTC. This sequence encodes CASSGLRDRSPYEQYF.

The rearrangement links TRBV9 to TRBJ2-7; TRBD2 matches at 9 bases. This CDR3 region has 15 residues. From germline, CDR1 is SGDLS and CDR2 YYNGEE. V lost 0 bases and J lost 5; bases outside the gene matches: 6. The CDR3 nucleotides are TGTGCCAGCAGCGTAGAAGCGGGAGGTAGGGACGAGCAGTACTTC. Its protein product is CASSVEAGGRDEQYF.